There are many counts of the clone carrying this T cell receptor (beta chain). Its antigen is undetermined. V lost 9 bases and J lost 4, with 21 bases in between. The germline CDR1 and CDR2 sequences are MDHEN and SYDVKM. The CDR3 contains 15 residues. Via MiXCR, TCRdb re-called the 5' RACE reads, giving one row per CDR3 protein. The data show some 500,000 distinct CDR3 sequences, 9.6% seen once. These data are taken from a study of identical twins. Points from the study as a whole: Insertions were fewer in abundant cord blood beta clonotypes, whereas memory repertoires showed none of this pattern. Out-of-frame alpha sequences shared between twins exhibited an excess of low generation probability.

These same records also appear under a second study, on yellow fever vaccine responses in identical twins. From that study: Twins' T cell vaccine responses reportedly looked partly convergent, partly personalized.

The chain links TRBV28 to TRBJ1-2, with D perhaps TRBD1 (5 bases). Sequencing was performed on PBMCs. The origin of this receptor is a woman under 30 in good health. For the CDR3, the DNA is TGTGCCAGTAACAACCCCAGGGAATTGGTCTATGGCTACACCTTC. As protein: CASNNPRELVYGYTF.